This TCR beta chain was sequenced during a study of blood T cell repertoires in COVID-19. Looking at the study overall: Whether acute or convalescent, the COVID-19 samples came from the United States, Italy and Spain. PBMCs, B-cell-depleted T cells, or T cells were the source of the cDNA or gDNA that made up the material.

Per the original data handling: Cell counts per sample came from amplifying reference gene primers. Profiling relied on immunoSEQ multiplex PCR, and the TCRdb table lists in-frame clones only, not all of them. That table is the source of V, J and clone size, and D and trimming were worked out from the DNA. The repertoire holds some 250,000 clones, roughly 87% seen once, with 0.65% to 0.95% in the top ten. Trimming removed 11 bases at V and 4 bases at J, with 14 bases between. The CDR3 extends over 12 amino acids. The gene calls are TRBV12-3 or TRBV12-4 and TRBJ1-1, with D unresolved. The origin of this receptor is a woman aged 30 to 39 with acute or convalescent COVID-19. The sample was peripheral blood. CDR3 sequence: CASQVVGTEAFF. CDR3 DNA sequence: TGTGCCTCTCAAGTAGTTGGCACTGAAGCTTTCTTT.